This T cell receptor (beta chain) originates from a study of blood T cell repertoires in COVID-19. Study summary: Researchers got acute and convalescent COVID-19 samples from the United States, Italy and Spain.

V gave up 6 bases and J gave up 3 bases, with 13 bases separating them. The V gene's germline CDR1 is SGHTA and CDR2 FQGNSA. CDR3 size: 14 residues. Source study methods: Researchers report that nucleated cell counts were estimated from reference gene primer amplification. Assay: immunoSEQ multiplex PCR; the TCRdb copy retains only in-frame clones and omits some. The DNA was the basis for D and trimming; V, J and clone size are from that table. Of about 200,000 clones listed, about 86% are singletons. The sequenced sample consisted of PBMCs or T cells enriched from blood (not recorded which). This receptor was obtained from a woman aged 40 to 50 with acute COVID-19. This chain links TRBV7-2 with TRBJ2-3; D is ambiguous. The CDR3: CASSNYLRTDTQYF. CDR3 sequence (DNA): TGTGCCAGCAGTAACTACCTTCGTACAGATACGCAGTATTTT. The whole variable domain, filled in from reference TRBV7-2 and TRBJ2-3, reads GAGVSQSPSNKVTEKGKDVELRCDPISGHTALYWYRQSLGQGLEFLIYFQGNSAPDKSGLPSDRFSAERTGGSVSTLTIQRTQQEDSAVYLCASSNYLRTDTQYFGPGTRLTVL.